Following are 22 T cell receptor beta chains from one sample sequenced in a study of shared clonotypes between healthy human individuals. Naive CD8 cells comprised CD45RO-negative, CCR7-positively selected cells, excluding terminally differentiated effector memory CD45RA+ cells. The data were produced by immunoSEQ multiplex PCR, yet TCRdb's version contains in-frame clones alone and is incomplete. In the table there are approximately 1.9 million clones, around 93% of which are singletons. Material: naive CD8+ T cells from PBMCs. Receptor source: a young man in good health. Some clones in this sample may be carry-over from other donors' samples.

The CDR3 bases are TGTGCCAGCAGTTTATGGGGGGATGGCACTGAAGCTTTCTTT. Translation: CASSLWGDGTEAFF. The chain uses TRBV28 and TRBJ1-1, with a weak D call TRBD1 (5 bases). With 0 bases removed from V and 4 bases from J, the gap between germline ends came to 9 bases. This CDR3 has 14 amino acids. Germline CDR1 reads MDHEN; CDR2 reads SYDVKM.

The chain recombines TRBV5-1 with TRBJ2-7; 9 positions agree with TRBD1. Germline V gene data show CDR1 as SGHRS and CDR2 as YFSETQ. The V and J ends lost 0 bases and 5 bases, in that order; junction bases with no gene match: 6. This CDR3 has 15 amino acids. CDR3 amino acids: CASSLARTGADEQYF. CDR3 bases: TGCGCCAGCAGCTTGGCCCGGACAGGGGCCGACGAGCAGTACTTC.

The V gene is TRBV6-1, the J gene TRBJ1-2; D is uncertain. Between the trimmed V and J ends, which lost 7 bases and 7 bases, there was a span of 13 bases. Per the germline V gene, CDR1 is MNHNS and CDR2 is SASEGT. The CDR3 contains 12 residues. CDR3 protein: CASTVPELGYTF. DNA of the CDR3: TGTGCCAGCACCGTGCCTGAACTTGGCTACACCTTC.

In its sample, this clone was seen once. This sample also contains other DNA sequences that code for the same CDR3. The CDR3 coding sequence is TGTGCCAGCAGTTACTCGACTTCCTACAATGAGCAGTTCTTC. Translation gives CASSYSTSYNEQFF. The rearrangement uses TRBV6-6 and TRBJ2-1, with D hard to call. The germline V gene encodes CDR1 MNHNY and CDR2 SVGAGI (reference sequence). The V end lost 0 bases, the J end lost 1 base, and 4 bases lay between the germline ends. The CDR3 contains 14 residues.

This chain connects TRBV19 to TRBJ2-7, with D uncertain. The V and J ends lost 7 bases and 6 bases respectively, with 13 bases between them. Germline V lookup: CDR1 LNHDA, CDR2 SQIVND (reference sequence). CDR3 length: 12 amino acids. CDR3 in DNA: TGTGCCAGTATATCGGGTTCACGCGAGCAGTACTTC. It encodes CASISGSREQYF. Filled out from reference TRBV19 and TRBJ2-7, the complete variable domain reads DGGITQSPKYLFRKEGQNVTLSCEQNLNHDAMYWYRQDPGQGLRLIYYSQIVNDFQKGDIAEGYSVSREKKESFPLTVTSAQKNPTAFYLCASISGSREQYFGPGTRLTVT.

V is TRBV5-4 and J is TRBJ1-1; maybe TRBD1 (6 bases). The V gene's germline CDR1 is SGHNT and CDR2 YYREEE (reference sequence). V lost 4 bases and J lost 2, with 18 bases in between. The CDR3 consists of 16 residues. The CDR3 DNA is TGTGCCAGCAGCCGCGACCCCGACAGGCGTAACACTGAAGCTTTCTTT. Protein sequence: CASSRDPDRRNTEAFF.

The chain combines TRBV5-1 with TRBJ2-1; D ambiguous. The length of the CDR3 is 14 residues. V lost 0 bases, J lost 5 bases, and 9 bases lay in between. The V gene's germline CDR1 is SGHRS and CDR2 YFSETQ. The DNA for the CDR3 is TGCGCCAGCAGCTTGGTCGTACCGAACAATGAGCAGTTCTTC. It is translated as CASSLVVPNNEQFF.

This chain uses TRBV14 with TRBJ2-7; possibly TRBD2 for D (6 bases). Looked up from germline, CDR1 is SGHDN and CDR2 is FVKESK. The CDR3 runs to 16 residues. The V and J ends lost 1 base and 2 bases respectively, with 15 bases between them. This CDR3 is CASSQVAGIPTYEQYF. DNA for the CDR3: TGTGCCAGCAGCCAAGTTGCGGGGATACCCACCTACGAGCAGTACTTC.

The genes are TRBV6-1 and TRBJ1-1; weak D call: TRBD1 (6 bases). This CDR3 contains 14 residues. Germline CDR1 is MNHNS and CDR2 is SASEGT. Between the trimmed V and J ends, which lost 3 bases and 2 bases, there was a span of 10 bases. The CDR3 region has the DNA TGTGCCAGCAGTGACTGGGGGCTTAACACTGAAGCTTTCTTT. Its protein is CASSDWGLNTEAFF.

As for this clone: The sample carries other DNA sequences with the same CDR3. J is TRBJ2-1 and V is TRBV27; the D is unclear. Germline V CDR1 and CDR2: MNHEY, SMNVEV (reference sequence). This CDR3 contains 14 residues. V was pared by 6 bases and J by 1 base, with 10 bases between. For the CDR3, the DNA is TGTGCCAGCAGCCCGCTATCATCCTACAATGAGCAGTTCTTC. It yields the protein CASSPLSSYNEQFF.

This rearrangement joins TRBV27 to TRBJ2-1, with a weak D call TRBD2 (5 bases). The CDR3 totals 15 residues. CDR1 and CDR2 from the germline V gene are MNHEY and SMNVEV (reference sequence). The germline V and J ends were trimmed by 6 bases and 6 bases, with 18 bases remaining between them. The CDR3 coding sequence is TGTGCCAGCAGCTTCGGTGAGGGATTGCCCAATGAGCAGTTCTTC. Its translation: CASSFGEGLPNEQFF.

Only one count was recorded for this clone. The CDR3 protein is CASRTGGGGGELFF. Written as DNA, the CDR3 is TGTGCCAGCCGGACAGGGGGTGGTGGCGGGGAGCTGTTTTTT. This rearrangement joins TRBV27 to TRBJ2-2, with 10 bases fitting TRBD1. The V segment lost 8 bases and the J segment 7 bases; nucleotides outside the gene matches: 7. The CDR3 loop spans 14 amino acids. Germline lookup yields CDR1 MNHEY and CDR2 SMNVEV (reference sequence).

The chain employs TRBV27 and TRBJ2-7, with TRBD1 identical over 11 bases. The length of the CDR3 is 17 residues. Germline loops: CDR1 MNHEY, CDR2 SMNVEV (reference sequence). Trimming cost V 6 bases and J 7 bases; bases outside gene matches: 17. For the CDR3, the DNA is TGTGCCAGCAGCGAACCGAAAAGGACAGGGGGCTTGGATGAGCAGTACTTC. Its translation: CASSEPKRTGGLDEQYF.

The rearrangement links TRBV5-8 to TRBJ1-2, with 9 bases aligning to TRBD1. Germline CDR1 and CDR2: SGHTS and YDEGEE. CDR3 length equals 17 residues. Trimming cost V 4 bases and J 8 bases; bases outside gene matches: 18. The CDR3 DNA follows: TGTGCCAGCAGCGGAAATACCGGGACAGGGTTCGGCTTGGGCTACACCTTC. Translating gives CASSGNTGTGFGLGYTF.

Turning to this clone: One junction end disagrees with the germline gene, perhaps due to a read error. The chain recombines TRBV10-1 with TRBJ2-2; D is possibly TRBD2 (5 bases). Germline assignment: CDR1 WNHNN and CDR2 SYGVQD (reference sequence). The length of the CDR3 is 13 residues. CDR3 coding DNA: TGCGCCAGCAGTAAGGTCGGCCACCGGGGAGCTGTTTTT. Translated: CASSKVGHRGAVF.

Concerning this clone itself: The sample contains more than one DNA sequence encoding this CDR3. V and J are TRBV30 and TRBJ2-3; 10 bases are shared with TRBD2. Trimming cost V 4 bases and J 1 base; bases outside gene matches: 2. Germline V CDR1 and CDR2: GTSNPN, SVGIG (reference sequence). The CDR3 extends over 14 amino acids. The CDR3 region has the DNA TGTGCCTGGACTCTAGCGGGAGGCACAGATACGCAGTATTTT. Amino acid sequence: CAWTLAGGTDTQYF.

This chain joins TRBV29-1 and TRBJ2-1, with 10 nucleotides matching TRBD2. This CDR3 has 15 residues. CDR1 SQVTM and CDR2 ANQGSEA come from the germline V gene. V gave up 6 bases and J gave up 9 bases; unmatched junction bases: 14. CDR3 region: CSVTLGVAGGLEQFF. In DNA form, the CDR3 reads TGCAGCGTAACCCTTGGGGTAGCGGGAGGCCTTGAGCAGTTCTTC.

The chain is built from TRBV28 and TRBJ2-2, with 7 nucleotides matching TRBD2. After removal of 6 bases from V and 0 bases from J, the junction contained 4 bases not matched to a gene. Germline-derived CDR1 and CDR2 are MDHEN and SYDVKM. The CDR3 consists of 15 residues. In nucleotides, the CDR3 is TGTGCCAGCAGACCGGGACTAACGAACACCGGGGAGCTGTTTTTT. As protein: CASRPGLTNTGELFF.

Worth noting for this clone: The sample holds other DNA sequences that translate to the same CDR3. V and J are TRBV27 and TRBJ1-2, with D uncertain. Trimming shortened V by 0 bases and J by 4 bases, and 6 bases separated the two germline ends. The CDR3 has 13 amino acids. The germline V gene has CDR1 MNHEY and CDR2 SMNVEV (reference sequence). CDR3 sequence: CASSLSGSYGYTF. CDR3 nucleotides: TGTGCCAGCAGTTTATCCGGGAGCTATGGCTACACCTTC.

The V call is TRBV6-5, the J call TRBJ2-2; D not resolved. The V gene lost 1 base and the J gene lost 6 bases, with 6 bases spanning the gap. The CDR3 loop spans 13 amino acids. The germline CDR1 and CDR2 sequences are MNHEY and SVGAGI. CDR3: CASSYFDPGELFF. The DNA of the CDR3 is TGTGCCAGCAGTTACTTCGATCCCGGGGAGCTGTTTTTT.

This clone has a single count. V is TRBV9 and J is TRBJ2-2; D possibly uses TRBD1 or TRBD2 (5 bases each). The CDR3 totals 14 residues. V shed 3 bases and J shed 5 bases, with 11 bases lying between them. CDR1 is SGDLS and CDR2 is YYNGEE in the germline V gene. The CDR3 sequence is CASSGDGWTGELFF. The DNA of the CDR3 is TGTGCCAGCAGCGGGGACGGATGGACCGGGGAGCTGTTTTTT.

The rearrangement uses TRBV7-2 and TRBJ2-7; no clear D gene. The CDR3 has 18 residues. The V end was cut by 5 bases, the J end by 3 bases, with 26 bases between. The germline gives CDR1 SGHTA, CDR2 FQGNSA. CDR3 DNA sequence: TGTGCCAGCAGCCCGAAGGGTTGGACCGCGGACGGAATCTACGAGCAGTACTTC. This codes for CASSPKGWTADGIYEQYF. The complete variable domain, with remaining parts taken from reference TRBV7-2 and TRBJ2-7, reads GAGVSQSPSNKVTEKGKDVELRCDPISGHTALYWYRQSLGQGLEFLIYFQGNSAPDKSGLPSDRFSAERTGGSVSTLTIQRTQQEDSAVYLCASSPKGWTADGIYEQYFGPGTRLTVT.